These 23 T cell receptor beta chains originate from one sample sequenced in a study of cytomegalovirus exposure and HLA in healthy donors. Primers for the PCR totalled 60 Vbeta and 13 Jbeta. TCRdb keeps only in-frame clones here, not all; method: immunoSEQ multiplex PCR. Reported are about 200,000 clones; the ten largest clones contain roughly 1.2%. Sequencing was done on a sample of PBMCs. The receptor source for this set is a girl aged 2 to 10 in good health and CMV-seropositive.

The rearrangement uses TRBV11-2 and TRBJ2-7, with D uncertain. The CDR3 sequence is 14 residues long. Germline values: CDR1 SGHAT, CDR2 FQNNGV. V lost 0 bases and J lost 5, with 11 bases in between. The CDR3 bases are TGTGCCAGCAGCTTAGACAGGTGGATGGACGAGCAGTACTTC. This sequence encodes CASSLDRWMDEQYF.

The rearrangement joins TRBV28 to TRBJ2-5; D possibly corresponds to TRBD2 (5 bases). The J call could be wrong; TRBJ2-7 is a better fit for the DNA end. This CDR3 region has 17 residues. Germline CDR1 is MDHEN and CDR2 is SYDVKM. CDR3 loop: CASRPSLGADLPYEQYF. DNA for the CDR3: TGTGCCAGCAGACCCTCCCTCGGAGCGGACCTCCCCTACGAGCAGTACTTC.

This chain connects TRBV29-1 to TRBJ2-1; the match to TRBD1 covers 7 bases. Germline V gene sequence: CDR1 SQVTM, CDR2 ANQGSEA. V was clipped by 8 bases and J by 5 bases; unmatched bases: 12. This CDR3 has 14 amino acids. This CDR3 is CSSKQGLWDNEQFF. The CDR3 nucleotides are TGCAGCAGTAAACAGGGGTTGTGGGACAATGAGCAGTTCTTC.

The chain employs TRBV7-9 and TRBJ2-1; 15 positions agree with TRBD2. The length of the CDR3 is 15 residues. V lost 5 bases and J lost 7; bases outside the gene matches: 3. The germline V gene has CDR1 SEHNR and CDR2 FQNEAQ (reference sequence). The chain's CDR3 is CASSRTSGRGNEQFF. The CDR3 coding sequence is TGTGCCAGCAGCCGGACTAGCGGGAGGGGTAATGAGCAGTTCTTC.

The V and J genes are TRBV5-6 and TRBJ1-5; no definite D call. The CDR3 contains 14 residues. The V gene lost 0 bases and the J gene lost 6 bases, with 10 bases spanning the gap. CDR1 is SGHDT and CDR2 is YYEEEE in the germline V gene. CDR3 residues: CASSLGGEGQPQHF. The CDR3 DNA reads TGTGCCAGCAGCTTGGGAGGAGAGGGTCAGCCCCAGCATTTT.

The J gene is TRBJ2-5, the V gene TRBV10-1; 7 nucleotides match TRBD1. CDR1 and CDR2 from the germline V gene are WNHNN and SYGVQD (reference sequence). The CDR3 loop spans 15 amino acids. J lost 3 bases, V lost 7 bases, and 11 bases had no gene match. DNA of the CDR3: TGCGCCAGCATCTCGCAGGGGGTGAAGGAAGAGACCCAGTACTTC. This translates into CASISQGVKEETQYF.

The chain combines TRBV19 with TRBJ2-7; D call uncertain. The ends were cut back, 5 bases at V and 0 bases at J, with 11 bases in the middle. The CDR3 consists of 14 residues. CDR1 is LNHDA, CDR2 SQIVND, per germline (reference sequence). The CDR3 spells CASSPLASSYEQYF. CDR3 DNA: TGTGCCAGTAGTCCTCTGGCAAGCTCCTACGAGCAGTACTTC.

The CDR3 DNA reads TGTGCCAGCAGCACCACAGGGAAGGGCATGAACACTGAAGCTTTCTTT. This encodes CASSTTGKGMNTEAFF. The V and J genes are TRBV7-8 and TRBJ1-1, with D maybe TRBD1 (6 bases). The length of the CDR3 is 16 residues. The germline V and J ends were trimmed by 5 bases and 0 bases, with 16 bases remaining between them. Germline CDR1 and CDR2: SGHVS and FQNEAQ.

The rearrangement joins TRBV5-1 to TRBJ2-1; 8 nucleotides match TRBD2. Germline V gives CDR1 SGHRS, CDR2 YFSETQ. CDR3 length: 17 residues. V lost 5 bases and J lost 6; bases outside the gene matches: 16. CDR3 in amino acids: CASRPDIRTSSGNEQFF. In DNA form, the CDR3 reads TGCGCCAGCAGGCCAGACATCCGGACTAGCTCGGGCAATGAGCAGTTCTTC.

The chain carries TRBV28 and TRBJ2-7, with TRBD1 matching over 9 bases. CDR1 is MDHEN, CDR2 SYDVKM, per germline. The ends lost 7 bases at V and 1 base at J; junction bases unmatched: 8. The CDR3 is 15 residues long. CDR3 sequence (DNA): TGTGCCAGCAACCGAAAGGGGACAGGGTCCTACGAGCAGTACTTC. Its translation is CASNRKGTGSYEQYF.

The V call is TRBV10-1, the J call TRBJ1-2; no reliable D call. The length of the CDR3 is 15 residues. Germline values: CDR1 WNHNN, CDR2 SYGVQD (reference sequence). V was shortened by 2 bases and J by 7 bases, with 17 bases between the two germline ends. CDR3 DNA sequence: TGCGCCAGCAGTGAGCCCCGGGAGCGCCTCGCTGGCTACACCTTC. Translating gives CASSEPRERLAGYTF.

The chain is built from TRBV28 and TRBJ2-7; the match to TRBD2 covers 11 bases. The CDR3 is 18 residues long. J lost 5 bases, V lost 2 bases, and 14 bases had no gene match. Germline CDR1 reads MDHEN; CDR2 reads SYDVKM. The CDR3 region has the DNA TGTGCCAGCAGTTTAGGCGGGCCCGGGACTAGCGGTACCAACGAGCAGTACTTC. This sequence encodes CASSLGGPGTSGTNEQYF. The full variable domain, rest sourced from reference TRBV28 and TRBJ2-7, is DVKVTQSSRYLVKRTGEKVFLECVQDMDHENMFWYRQDPGLGLRLIYFSYDVKMKEKGDIPEGYSVSREKKERFSLILESASTNQTSMYLCASSLGGPGTSGTNEQYFGPGTRLTVT.

The V and J genes are TRBV5-1 and TRBJ1-5, with D maybe TRBD1 (6 bases). The CDR3 spans 16 residues. The V gene lost 4 bases and the J gene lost 3 bases, with 17 bases spanning the gap. Germline V gene data show CDR1 as SGHRS and CDR2 as YFSETQ. The CDR3 coding sequence is TGCGCCAGCAGCCCACAACCCCAGGGGAACAATCAGCCCCAGCATTTT. This gives the protein CASSPQPQGNNQPQHF.

The gene calls are TRBV6-6 and TRBJ2-1; TRBD2 aligns across 8 bases. The V segment lost 5 bases and the J segment 0 bases; nucleotides outside the gene matches: 3. Germline-derived CDR1 and CDR2 are MNHNY and SVGAGI (reference sequence). The CDR3 is made up of 15 amino acids. CDR3 in amino acids: CASSTGGGSYNEQFF. The CDR3 DNA sequence: TGTGCCAGCAGTACGGGAGGGGGCTCCTACAATGAGCAGTTCTTC.

The chain has TRBV18 and TRBJ2-1, with 8 bases matching TRBD2. Germline CDR1 is KGHSH and CDR2 is LQKENI. The ends lost 3 bases at V and 5 bases at J; junction bases unmatched: 3. The CDR3 has 14 amino acids. The CDR3 nucleotides read TGTGCCAGCTCACCTCGGGAGGGGGACAATGAGCAGTTCTTC. It yields the protein CASSPREGDNEQFF. The whole variable domain, remainder taken from reference TRBV18 and TRBJ2-1, is NAGVMQNPRHLVRRRGQEARLRCSPMKGHSHVYWYRQLPEEGLKFMVYLQKENIIDESGMPKERFSAEFPKEGPSILRIQQVVRGDSAAYFCASSPREGDNEQFFGPGTRLTVL.

V usage is TRBV7-2 and J usage is TRBJ2-3; D is undetermined. The germline gives CDR1 SGHTA, CDR2 FQGNSA. There are 12 residues in the CDR3. Trimming took off 1 base at V and 6 bases at J, with 5 bases between the two ends. In DNA, the CDR3 is TGTGCCAGCAGCTTAGTCGTGGATACGCAGTATTTT. Its protein is CASSLVVDTQYF. The full variable domain, rest sourced from reference TRBV7-2 and TRBJ2-3, is GAGVSQSPSNKVTEKGKDVELRCDPISGHTALYWYRQSLGQGLEFLIYFQGNSAPDKSGLPSDRFSAERTGGSVSTLTIQRTQQEDSAVYLCASSLVVDTQYFGPGTRLTVL.

The chain carries TRBV28 and TRBJ2-5; D is possibly TRBD1 (6 bases). V was trimmed by 5 bases and J by 5 bases, leaving 21 bases between them. Germline V gene data show CDR1 as MDHEN and CDR2 as SYDVKM. CDR3 length equals 16 residues. In DNA, the CDR3 is TGTGCCAGCAGTCCGAGGGGGTCAGGGGCTGGGGAGACCCAGTACTTC. It codes for CASSPRGSGAGETQYF.

A remark on this clone: It is likely a read error, because the conserved phenylalanine at the end of the CDR3 is missing. The rearrangement links TRBV11-3 to TRBJ2-7; TRBD2 matches 8 bases. V lost 1 base, J lost 7 bases, and 6 bases stayed unmatched. The CDR3 loop spans 14 amino acids. Germline assignment: CDR1 SGHNT and CDR2 YENEEA. The DNA for the CDR3 is TGTGCCAGCAGCTTAGGAGGACTAGCCAGGGAGCAGTACCTC. Its protein product is CASSLGGLAREQYL.

The chain links TRBV6-5 to TRBJ1-3; possible D gene TRBD1, 6 bases. Trimming stripped 9 bases from V and 3 bases from J, with 12 bases between. Germline V gene sequence: CDR1 MNHEY, CDR2 SVGAGI. This CDR3 comprises 13 residues. Here the CDR3 reads CASSTGIGNTIYF. Written as DNA, the CDR3 is TGTGCCAGTTCAACAGGGATTGGAAACACCATATATTTT.

The chain couples TRBV7-2 to TRBJ1-1; TRBD1 is a possible D gene (6 bases). CDR1 is SGHTA, CDR2 FQGNSA, per germline. Trimming took off 5 bases at V and 1 base at J, with 14 bases between the two ends. The CDR3 consists of 15 residues. The CDR3 spells CASSPFGTPNTEAFF. The CDR3 nucleotides are TGTGCCAGCAGCCCATTCGGGACACCGAACACTGAAGCTTTCTTT.

CDR3: CASSLDSLDTQYF. The CDR3 nucleotides read TGTGCCAGCAGTCTAGACTCCCTGGATACGCAGTATTTT. The chain couples TRBV6-4 to TRBJ2-3; D remains ambiguous. Looked up from germline, CDR1 is MRHNA and CDR2 is SNTAGT. The V end was cut by 5 bases, the J end by 6 bases, with 12 bases between. CDR3 length: 13 amino acids.

The chain couples TRBV10-3 to TRBJ1-2, with 7 bases lining up with TRBD1. CDR1 ENHRY and CDR2 SYGVKD come from the germline V gene. The CDR3 runs to 12 residues. CDR3 amino acids: CAVTDRASDYTF. The CDR3 nucleotides are TGTGCTGTCACAGACAGGGCGAGTGACTACACCTTC.

J is TRBJ2-5 and V is TRBV5-1, with a possible D match to TRBD1 (6 bases). CDR3 length: 16 residues. Trimming stripped 3 bases from V and 0 bases from J, with 15 bases between. In germline, CDR1 is SGHRS, CDR2 YFSETQ. This chain's CDR3 is CASSSSNDRHQETQYF. For the CDR3, the DNA is TGCGCCAGCAGCTCGTCAAACGACAGGCACCAAGAGACCCAGTACTTC.